Each of the 29 T cell receptor beta chains below was sequenced from the same sample in a study of cytomegalovirus exposure and HLA in healthy donors. Use of 60 Vbeta and 13 Jbeta primers characterized the PCR. Assay used: immunoSEQ multiplex PCR; TCRdb lists only in-frame clones, some missing. The table records about 190,000 clones, 65% to 85% of them present only once. Sequenced: PBMCs. These receptors all come from a man aged 45 to 65 in good health and CMV-seronegative.

The chain employs TRBV5-1 and TRBJ1-6, with 7 bases aligning to TRBD1. CDR3 size: 14 residues. CDR1 SGHRS and CDR2 YFSETQ come from the germline V gene. Germline trimming cut 4 bases from V and 9 bases from J; bases unmatched to any gene: 7. The CDR3 DNA follows: TGCGCCAGCAGCATAACAACAGGGGTTTCACCCCTCCACTTT. This sequence encodes CASSITTGVSPLHF.

This chain joins TRBV6-5 and TRBJ2-7, with 7 bases aligning to TRBD2. CDR1 and CDR2 from the germline V gene are MNHEY and SVGAGI. The length of the CDR3 is 11 residues. After removal of 4 bases from V and 11 bases from J, the junction contained 5 bases not matched to a gene. This CDR3 reads CASSSGTNKYF. As DNA, the CDR3 is TGTGCCAGCAGTTCTGGGACTAACAAGTACTTC.

The gene calls are TRBV19 and TRBJ1-1, with 7 bases fitting TRBD1. The CDR3 spans 14 residues. Germline lookup yields CDR1 LNHDA and CDR2 SQIVND (reference sequence). J gave up 0 bases and V 5 bases, and 3 bases lay outside the gene matches. The CDR3 bases are TGTGCCAGTAGTCTAGGGACAGTGAACACTGAAGCTTTCTTT. Translated, it gives CASSLGTVNTEAFF. The entire variable domain, with the rest obtained from reference TRBV19 and TRBJ1-1, is as follows: DGGITQSPKYLFRKEGQNVTLSCEQNLNHDAMYWYRQDPGQGLRLIYYSQIVNDFQKGDIAEGYSVSREKKESFPLTVTSAQKNPTAFYLCASSLGTVNTEAFFGQGTRLTVV.

The chain uses TRBV5-6 and TRBJ1-2; unclear D gene. The V gene's germline CDR1 is SGHDT and CDR2 YYEEEE. The CDR3 consists of 11 residues. Trimming stripped 4 bases from V and 3 bases from J, with 4 bases between. CDR3 amino acids: CASSTDYGYTF. The CDR3 nucleotides are TGTGCCAGCAGCACAGACTATGGCTACACCTTC.

This clone came up once. The V gene is TRBV21-1, the J gene TRBJ2-5; the table's TRBD1 call for D was not verified on the DNA. TRBV21-1 constitutes a pseudogene. The CDR3 is made up of 13 amino acids. CDR3 sequence: CASYEGGAETQYF. The CDR3 coding sequence is TGTGCCAGCTACGAAGGGGGTGCCGAGACCCAGTACTTC.

This chain uses TRBV14 with TRBJ1-3; D gene ambiguous. The CDR3 contains 15 residues. The germline gives CDR1 SGHDN, CDR2 FVKESK. V was trimmed by 1 base and J by 3 bases, leaving 10 bases between them. CDR3 sequence (DNA): TGTGCCAGCAGCCAAGCAGGAGGGCGTGGAAACACCATATATTTT. As protein: CASSQAGGRGNTIYF.

The V gene is TRBV19, the J gene TRBJ2-7, with no clear D. This CDR3 has 14 amino acids. Germline CDR1 is LNHDA and CDR2 is SQIVND (reference sequence). The V end lost 5 bases, the J end lost 5 bases, and 16 bases lay between the germline ends. CDR3 residues: CASSPGTVGNEQYF. The CDR3 nucleotides read TGTGCCAGTAGTCCAGGTACAGTCGGCAACGAGCAGTACTTC. Combining the CDR3 with reference TRBV19 and TRBJ2-7 gives the whole variable domain DGGITQSPKYLFRKEGQNVTLSCEQNLNHDAMYWYRQDPGQGLRLIYYSQIVNDFQKGDIAEGYSVSREKKESFPLTVTSAQKNPTAFYLCASSPGTVGNEQYFGPGTRLTVT.

J is TRBJ2-7 and V is TRBV21-1; TRBD1 is taken as the D call from the table, unchecked against the DNA. TRBV21-1 is flagged as a pseudogene. This CDR3 is 13 amino acids long. CDR3 sequence: CASSKQQTYEQYF. As DNA, the CDR3 is TGTGCCAGCAGCAAACAACAGACCTACGAGCAGTACTTC.

V is TRBV27 and J is TRBJ1-5; the D is unclear. Germline assignment: CDR1 MNHEY and CDR2 SMNVEV (reference sequence). The V end was cut by 3 bases, the J end by 4 bases, with 7 bases between. The CDR3 sequence is 13 residues long. The CDR3 DNA sequence: TGTGCCAGCAGTTTGGCGGGAAATCAGCCCCAGCATTTT. This codes for CASSLAGNQPQHF.

The chain combines TRBV5-6 with TRBJ2-3, with D perhaps TRBD2 (6 bases). CDR1 SGHDT and CDR2 YYEEEE come from the germline V gene. This CDR3 has 17 residues. V dropped 2 bases and J dropped 0 bases, with 16 bases sitting between them. In DNA form, the CDR3 reads TGTGCCAGCAGCTTTAGGGGCGGGACTCCTAGCACAGATACGCAGTATTTT. It specifies CASSFRGGTPSTDTQYF.

The V call is TRBV19, the J call TRBJ1-2; no reliable D call. Germline V lookup: CDR1 LNHDA, CDR2 SQIVND (reference sequence). The CDR3 has 11 residues. Trimming left V 4 bases short and J 8 bases short, with 8 bases between. The CDR3 DNA is TGTGCCAGTAGTACCGCACAGGGCTACACCTTC. Its protein product is CASSTAQGYTF.

V gene TRBV7-2 combines with J gene TRBJ1-2; D not resolved. In germline, CDR1 is SGHTA, CDR2 FQGNSA. Trimming stripped 3 bases from V and 5 bases from J, with 7 bases between. This CDR3 comprises 12 residues. The CDR3 DNA follows: TGTGCCAGCAGCTTTCAGTCTTATGGCTACACCTTC. Residues: CASSFQSYGYTF.

In nucleotides, the CDR3 is TGCGCCAGCAGCTTAGACTCAGGGGCTGGGGCCAACGTCCTGACTTTC. Translated: CASSLDSGAGANVLTF. The chain carries TRBV5-1 and TRBJ2-6, with a possible D match to TRBD1 (6 bases). V was shortened by 2 bases and J by 2 bases, with 11 bases between the two germline ends. Germline CDR1 and CDR2: SGHRS and YFSETQ. The CDR3 consists of 16 residues.

This clone was recorded only once. The chain couples TRBV18 to TRBJ2-1, with D hard to call. Trimming removed 0 bases from V and 6 bases from J, with 6 bases in between. The V gene's germline CDR1 is KGHSH and CDR2 LQKENI. The CDR3 runs 13 residues. CDR3 sequence: CASSPPYGNEQFF. CDR3 nucleotides: TGTGCCAGCTCACCACCCTACGGCAATGAGCAGTTCTTC. Complete variable domain (other parts from reference TRBV18 and TRBJ2-1): NAGVMQNPRHLVRRRGQEARLRCSPMKGHSHVYWYRQLPEEGLKFMVYLQKENIIDESGMPKERFSAEFPKEGPSILRIQQVVRGDSAAYFCASSPPYGNEQFFGPGTRLTVL.

DNA for the CDR3: TGTGCCAGCAGTACTCCCCGGGGGATCGCCGAGCAGTACTTC. Residues: CASSTPRGIAEQYF. This chain uses TRBV11-2 with TRBJ2-7; possibly TRBD2 for D (6 bases). Trimming took 6 bases from V and 6 from J, leaving 18 bases between them. CDR3 length: 14 amino acids. In germline, CDR1 is SGHAT, CDR2 FQNNGV.

The rearrangement links TRBV7-9 to TRBJ2-5, with D possibly matching TRBD2 (7 bases). This CDR3 region has 15 residues. Germline CDR1 and CDR2: SEHNR and FQNEAQ (reference sequence). The germline V and J ends were trimmed by 0 bases and 2 bases, with 10 bases remaining between them. The CDR3 nucleotides are TGTGCCAGCAGCTTAGCGGGGGGGCAGCAAGAGACCCAGTACTTC. This encodes CASSLAGGQQETQYF. Based on the CDR3 plus reference TRBV7-9 and TRBJ2-5, the full variable domain is DTGVSQNPRHKITKRGQNVTFRCDPISEHNRLYWYRQTLGQGPEFLTYFQNEAQLEKSRLLSDRFSAERPKGSFSTLEIQRTEQGDSAMYLCASSLAGGQQETQYFGPGTRLLVL.

This clone was found a few times. The chain employs TRBV4-3 and TRBJ1-1, with unresolved D. There are 15 residues in the CDR3. Germline V gene lookup returns CDR1 LGHNA and CDR2 YSLEER. V was clipped by 0 bases and J by 6 bases, with 14 bases between them. In nucleotides, the CDR3 is TGCGCCAGCAGCCAAGACCTCGAAGGAGTATCTGAAGCTTTCTTT. It translates to CASSQDLEGVSEAFF.

The chain is built from TRBV5-6 and TRBJ1-2; the D gene is possibly TRBD1 (6 bases). V was trimmed by 0 bases and J by 4 bases, leaving 16 bases between them. The CDR3 loop spans 16 amino acids. The germline V gene encodes CDR1 SGHDT and CDR2 YYEEEE. The DNA for the CDR3 is TGTGCCAGCAGCTTGGATCCGACAGGTGGGGCCTATGGCTACACCTTC. This sequence encodes CASSLDPTGGAYGYTF.

The chain links TRBV29-1 to TRBJ2-2; D unclear. The CDR3 covers 13 residues. Germline V gene lookup returns CDR1 SQVTM and CDR2 ANQGSEA. The V and J ends lost 4 bases and 1 base respectively, with 7 bases between them. The CDR3 sequence is CSVGYKNTGELFF. The DNA for the CDR3 is TGCAGCGTTGGTTACAAGAACACCGGGGAGCTGTTTTTT.

This sequence joins TRBV19 and TRBJ2-1; D gene unclear. V was shortened by 7 bases and J by 4 bases, with 14 bases between the two germline ends. In germline, CDR1 is LNHDA, CDR2 SQIVND (reference sequence). CDR3 size: 14 residues. DNA of the CDR3: TGTGCCAGTAAAGGCCCCGGAGAGTACAATGAGCAGTTCTTC. Translation: CASKGPGEYNEQFF.

The sample holds a few counts of this clone. The chain links TRBV11-2 to TRBJ1-6; D call uncertain. V was clipped by 6 bases and J by 6 bases, with 9 bases between them. Germline loops: CDR1 SGHAT, CDR2 FQNNGV. The CDR3 runs 13 residues. This CDR3 reads CASSLKRNSPLHF. CDR3 in DNA: TGTGCCAGCAGTCTCAAGCGTAATTCACCCCTCCACTTT.

The gene calls are TRBV11-2 and TRBJ1-4; D is perhaps TRBD1 (5 bases). V was shortened by 5 bases and J by 7 bases, with 14 bases between the two germline ends. The CDR3 extends over 14 amino acids. Germline V gives CDR1 SGHAT, CDR2 FQNNGV. The CDR3 coding sequence is TGTGCCAGCAGCCAGGGACTAGAGGGTGAAAAACTGTTTTTT. Its protein is CASSQGLEGEKLFF. Full variable domain (rest looked up from reference TRBV11-2 and TRBJ1-4): EAGVAQSPRYKIIEKRQSVAFWCNPISGHATLYWYQQILGQGPKLLIQFQNNGVVDDSQLPKDRFSAERLKGVDSTLKIQPAKLEDSAVYLCASSQGLEGEKLFFGSGTQLSVL.

This clone came up a few times. The chain has TRBV4-3 and TRBJ1-2; 10 bases fit TRBD1. The V gene's germline CDR1 is LGHNA and CDR2 YSLEER. Germline trimming cut 0 bases from V and 8 bases from J; bases unmatched to any gene: 3. CDR3 length: 14 amino acids. The CDR3 loop reads CASSQEDRGYGYTF. The CDR3, as DNA: TGCGCCAGCAGCCAAGAGGACAGGGGGTACGGCTACACCTTC.

The chain recombines TRBV4-3 with TRBJ2-7, with TRBD1 matching 7 bases. The CDR3 extends over 16 amino acids. Germline CDR1 and CDR2: LGHNA and YSLEER. The V segment lost 1 base and the J segment 4 bases; nucleotides outside the gene matches: 10. CDR3 in amino acids: CASSQGIGTVSYEQYF. The CDR3, as DNA: TGCGCCAGCAGCCAAGGTATCGGGACAGTTTCTTACGAGCAGTACTTC.

This rearrangement joins TRBV5-6 to TRBJ1-1, with 7 bases fitting TRBD1. The CDR3 runs 15 residues. J gave up 6 bases and V 4 bases, and 12 bases lay outside the gene matches. Looked up from germline, CDR1 is SGHDT and CDR2 is YYEEEE. CDR3 in amino acids: CASSPLAQGSSEAFF. The CDR3, as DNA: TGTGCCAGCAGCCCACTGGCACAGGGGAGCTCTGAAGCTTTCTTT.

The chain uses TRBV5-1 and TRBJ2-7, with TRBD2 matching over 7 bases. CDR1 SGHRS and CDR2 YFSETQ come from the germline V gene. V lost 1 base to trimming and J lost 3 bases; unmatched junction nucleotides: 10. This CDR3 has 16 residues. In nucleotides, the CDR3 is TGCGCCAGCAGCTTGATCCGGGCTAGCGGTGTCTACGAGCAGTACTTC. Amino acid sequence: CASSLIRASGVYEQYF.

The chain carries TRBV30 and TRBJ1-6, with 8 bases fitting TRBD1. The CDR3 consists of 16 residues. V shed 1 base and J 7 bases; nucleotides not matched to a gene: 9. From germline, CDR1 is GTSNPN and CDR2 SVGIG (reference sequence). The CDR3 protein is CAWSEKRQGKNSPLHF. The CDR3 coding sequence is TGTGCCTGGAGTGAAAAGCGACAGGGGAAAAATTCACCCCTCCACTTT.

This clone was detected a few times. The chain has TRBV6-4 and TRBJ1-1, with D possibly TRBD1 on 6 matching bases. The length of the CDR3 is 15 residues. The germline V gene encodes CDR1 MRHNA and CDR2 SNTAGT. V lost 2 bases to trimming and J lost 5 bases, with 15 bases between them. CDR3 in DNA: TGTGCCAGCAGTGACCGTGCAGGGGATGGAACTGAAGCTTTCTTT. Amino acids: CASSDRAGDGTEAFF.

CDR3 region: CASSLARAIETQYF. CDR3 DNA: TGTGCCAGCAGCTTAGCGCGGGCCATTGAGACCCAGTACTTC. V is TRBV7-2 and J is TRBJ2-5; a possible D gene is TRBD2 (5 bases). With 0 bases removed from V and 5 bases from J, the gap between germline ends came to 10 bases. Germline loops: CDR1 SGHTA, CDR2 FQGNSA. This CDR3 spans 14 amino acids.